This paragraph covers one T cell receptor beta chain sequence. These data come from a study of blood T cell repertoires in COVID-19. Study details: Some COVID-19 samples were acute and others convalescent; all came from the United States, Italy and Spain. The cDNA or gDNA used as material had been derived from T cells, B-cell-depleted T cells, or PBMCs.

The table came from immunoSEQ multiplex PCR; TCRdb's copy has only in-frame clones and leaves some out. Of over 100,000 clones in the sample, 85% were seen once. The CDR3 has 18 amino acids. V dropped 5 bases and J dropped 4; count of bases not matched to a gene: 16. Germline CDR1 is SEHNR and CDR2 is FQNEAQ (reference sequence). The receptor comes from a man aged 35 to 55 with acute or convalescent COVID-19. The sample consisted of peripheral blood. The chain links TRBV7-9 to TRBJ1-2; 10 bases line up with TRBD1. The CDR3 DNA follows: TGTGCCAGCAGCCAGCCGTTGGGACAGGGGCACCTATCCTATGGCTACACCTTC. Residues: CASSQPLGQGHLSYGYTF.